The next 26 T cell receptor beta chains were all read from a single sample in a study of shared clonotypes between healthy human individuals. The naive CD8 fraction comprised CD45RO-negative cells positively selected for CCR7 and excluded terminally differentiated effector memory CD45RA+ cells. Profiled with immunoSEQ multiplex PCR; TCRdb holds only in-frame clones, not every one. This table has hundreds of thousands of clones, about 96% appearing once. The sequenced sample consisted of naive CD8+ T cells sorted from blood. The receptors derive from a woman aged 25 to 39 in good health.

The CDR3 region is CASSLGLSENQPQHF. DNA of the CDR3: TGTGCCAGCAGTTTGGGACTCAGCGAAAATCAGCCCCAGCATTTT. The chain joins TRBV28 to TRBJ1-5; maybe TRBD1 (5 bases). CDR1 and CDR2 (germline): MDHEN, SYDVKM. Trimming removed 3 bases from V and 4 bases from J, with 13 bases in between. This CDR3 has 15 amino acids.

J is TRBJ2-5 and V is TRBV9; the match to TRBD1 covers 9 bases. The CDR3 is made up of 15 amino acids. Germline V lookup: CDR1 SGDLS, CDR2 YYNGEE. V was clipped by 2 bases and J by 3 bases; unmatched bases: 5. DNA of the CDR3: TGTGCCAGCAGCGTCGGGACAGGGATTGAAGAGACCCAGTACTTC. Residues: CASSVGTGIEETQYF.

The chain couples TRBV7-8 to TRBJ2-7; D may correspond to TRBD1 or TRBD2 (5 bases each). The CDR3 sequence is 13 residues long. Germline V gene data show CDR1 as SGHVS and CDR2 as FQNEAQ. V lost 3 bases and J lost 4, with 10 bases in between. In nucleotides, the CDR3 is TGTGCCAGCAGCTTGTGGGACCAGTACGAGCAGTACTTC. This sequence encodes CASSLWDQYEQYF.

CDR3 in DNA: TGTGCCAGCAGCCCCCTTAGCGGGAAGTACCAAGAGACCCAGTACTTC. It translates to CASSPLSGKYQETQYF. The rearrangement links TRBV28 to TRBJ2-5, with 8 bases lining up with TRBD2. The CDR3 runs to 16 residues. The V gene end was trimmed by 6 bases and the J gene end by 0 bases; junction bases not matched to a gene: 9. The germline V gene encodes CDR1 MDHEN and CDR2 SYDVKM.

This chain links TRBV15 with TRBJ2-1; D is undetermined. The V end lost 5 bases, the J end lost 4 bases, and 12 bases lay between the germline ends. Germline lookup yields CDR1 LNHNV and CDR2 YYDKDF (reference sequence). The CDR3 covers 14 residues. In DNA, the CDR3 is TGTGCCACCAGCGACCGGACCGAGTACAATGAGCAGTTCTTC. Amino acid sequence: CATSDRTEYNEQFF.

V gene TRBV9 combines with J gene TRBJ2-1, with 11 nucleotides matching TRBD2. J was trimmed by 0 bases and V by 4 bases; bases with no gene match: 12. The CDR3 sequence is 19 residues long. Germline assignment: CDR1 SGDLS and CDR2 YYNGEE. The CDR3 nucleotides read TGTGCCAGCAGCCTACTTGGGCTAGCGGGAGGAAGCTCCTACAATGAGCAGTTCTTC. Its translation: CASSLLGLAGGSSYNEQFF.

The rearrangement uses TRBV6-5 and TRBJ2-7; 14 positions agree with TRBD2. The CDR3 consists of 14 residues. V dropped 7 bases and J dropped 6; count of bases not matched to a gene: 5. Germline V gives CDR1 MNHEY, CDR2 SVGAGI. In DNA form, the CDR3 reads TGTGCCAGCACCGCGGGACTAGCGGGAGTCGAGCAGTACTTC. This gives the protein CASTAGLAGVEQYF.

This CDR3 reads CASSPLGTNTEAFF. The CDR3 DNA is TGTGCCAGCTCCCCTCTGGGTACGAACACTGAAGCTTTCTTT. The genes are TRBV6-5 and TRBJ1-1, with D unresolved. The V gene lost 8 bases and the J gene lost 1 base, with 14 bases spanning the gap. The CDR3 contains 14 residues. Germline-derived CDR1 and CDR2 are MNHEY and SVGAGI.

This chain joins TRBV9 and TRBJ1-2; D perhaps matches TRBD1 (6 bases). CDR1 SGDLS and CDR2 YYNGEE come from the germline V gene. The V gene lost 3 bases and the J gene lost 4 bases, with 19 bases spanning the gap. The CDR3 length is 16 residues. The CDR3 sequence: CASSGRGAGDFYGYTF. The CDR3 bases are TGTGCCAGCAGCGGACGGGGGGCAGGGGATTTCTATGGCTACACCTTC.

V and J are TRBV5-4 and TRBJ2-5, with D possibly matching TRBD1 (6 bases). Germline V gene data show CDR1 as SGHNT and CDR2 as YYREEE (reference sequence). This CDR3 has 16 residues. V was trimmed by 4 bases and J by 2 bases, leaving 18 bases between them. CDR3 residues: CASSLPGAGVQETQYF. In nucleotides, the CDR3 is TGTGCCAGCAGCCTTCCTGGGGCAGGGGTACAAGAGACCCAGTACTTC.

This chain joins TRBV5-3 and TRBJ2-7, with 7 bases aligning to TRBD1. TRBV5-3 is annotated as an ORF whose role is uncertain. The CDR3 totals 20 residues. With V trimmed by 1 base and J by 0 bases, 19 bases remained unmatched. The CDR3 here is CARSLPLGQRLKNNSYEQYF. The DNA of the CDR3 is TGTGCCAGAAGCTTGCCTTTGGGACAGCGCCTGAAAAACAACTCCTACGAGCAGTACTTC.

The chain links TRBV6-1 to TRBJ2-3, with a tentative D call TRBD2 (5 bases). V was cut by 3 bases and J by 6 bases, with 7 bases left in between. The V gene's germline CDR1 is MNHNS and CDR2 SASEGT. The CDR3 consists of 12 residues. The CDR3 region has the DNA TGTGCCAGCAGTGACGGGATTGATACGCAGTATTTT. Its translation is CASSDGIDTQYF.

The V call is TRBV5-1, the J call TRBJ2-5, with 11 bases aligning to TRBD2. CDR1 is SGHRS and CDR2 is YFSETQ in the germline V gene. V trimming: 3 bases; J trimming: 1 base; junction bases outside the gene matches: 5. This CDR3 is built from 16 residues. Here the CDR3 DNA reads TGCGCCAGCAGCTCCCGACTAGCGGGACTCCAAGAGACCCAGTACTTC. Translation gives CASSSRLAGLQETQYF.

This chain uses TRBV29-1 with TRBJ2-7, with D possibly being TRBD2 (6 bases). The V end was cut by 1 base, the J end by 2 bases, with 18 bases between. The CDR3 consists of 16 residues. Germline lookup yields CDR1 SQVTM and CDR2 ANQGSEA. The CDR3 here is CSVEAGEGRVAYEQYF. CDR3 sequence (DNA): TGCAGCGTTGAAGCGGGGGAAGGGCGGGTTGCCTACGAGCAGTACTTC.

CDR3 loop: CASSLFPPAAIQDTQYF. CDR3 DNA sequence: TGTGCCAGCAGTTTATTTCCCCCAGCGGCTATACAAGATACGCAGTATTTT. V gene TRBV28 combines with J gene TRBJ2-3; possibly TRBD2 for D (5 bases). V lost 1 base and J lost 5, with 19 bases in between. This CDR3 contains 17 residues. The germline V gene encodes CDR1 MDHEN and CDR2 SYDVKM. The variable domain in full, completed from reference TRBV28 and TRBJ2-3, reads DVKVTQSSRYLVKRTGEKVFLECVQDMDHENMFWYRQDPGLGLRLIYFSYDVKMKEKGDIPEGYSVSREKKERFSLILESASTNQTSMYLCASSLFPPAAIQDTQYFGPGTRLTVL.

This clone appeared a single time. The genes are TRBV28 and TRBJ2-5; no reliable D call. Trimming pared 3 bases from V and 4 bases from J, leaving 6 bases between. The CDR3 extends over 12 amino acids. Germline V gives CDR1 MDHEN, CDR2 SYDVKM. The CDR3 coding sequence is TGTGCCAGCAGTTTCGCAGGAGAGACCCAGTACTTC. It specifies CASSFAGETQYF.

The J gene is TRBJ1-6, the V gene TRBV28; the D gene is possibly TRBD1 (5 bases). Trimming took off 5 bases at V and 10 bases at J, with 15 bases between the two ends. In germline, CDR1 is MDHEN, CDR2 SYDVKM. The CDR3 sequence is 14 residues long. The CDR3 sequence: CASSLGQRGSPLHF. In DNA form, the CDR3 reads TGTGCCAGCAGTCTCGGACAAAGGGGCTCACCCCTCCACTTT.

This chain connects TRBV19 to TRBJ2-7, with TRBD2 identical over 7 bases. The CDR3 totals 13 residues. Germline V gene data show CDR1 as LNHDA and CDR2 as SQIVND (reference sequence). Germline trimming cut 4 bases from V and 6 bases from J; bases unmatched to any gene: 6. The CDR3 region has the DNA TGTGCCAGTAGTAGCGGGAGTTGGGGCGAGCAGTACTTC. As protein: CASSSGSWGEQYF.

The chain couples TRBV5-6 to TRBJ2-7; D might be TRBD1 (6 bases). V lost 3 bases and J lost 3, with 16 bases in between. The CDR3 runs to 15 residues. CDR1 is SGHDT, CDR2 YYEEEE, per germline. The CDR3 DNA is TGTGCCAGCAGCTCCGGGACACGTATACACTACGAGCAGTACTTC. It yields the protein CASSSGTRIHYEQYF.

As to this clone: This specimen includes other DNA sequences encoding the same CDR3. The chain uses TRBV10-3 and TRBJ2-3; D is undetermined. The CDR3 sequence is 12 residues long. In germline, CDR1 is ENHRY, CDR2 SYGVKD. V lost 2 bases, J lost 4 bases, and 4 bases lay in between. CDR3 in amino acids: CAISEPPDTQYF. The CDR3 DNA reads as TGTGCCATCAGTGAGCCACCAGATACGCAGTATTTT.

CDR3 loop: CASSSRSVAGGNTIYF. CDR3 in DNA: TGCGCCAGCAGCTCTCGTTCAGTGGCGGGAGGAAACACCATATATTTT. This chain joins TRBV5-1 and TRBJ1-3; D not resolved. The CDR3 covers 16 residues. Germline lookup yields CDR1 SGHRS and CDR2 YFSETQ. V gave up 3 bases and J gave up 4 bases, with 17 bases separating them.

The rearrangement uses TRBV4-2 and TRBJ2-7; a weak D match, TRBD1 (5 bases). V lost 2 bases to trimming and J lost 4 bases, with 9 bases between them. Germline CDR1 and CDR2: LGHNA and YNFKEQ. This CDR3 contains 13 residues. The CDR3 coding sequence is TGTGCCAGCAGCCAACAACAGGATTACGAGCAGTACTTC. Its protein product is CASSQQQDYEQYF.

V usage is TRBV7-9 and J usage is TRBJ2-2; D is unclear. Per the germline V gene, CDR1 is SEHNR and CDR2 is FQNEAQ (reference sequence). V was cut by 2 bases and J by 4 bases, with 17 bases left in between. The CDR3 is made up of 17 amino acids. The CDR3 sequence is CASSLMSAGSSTGELFF. The CDR3 DNA sequence: TGTGCCAGCAGCTTAATGAGTGCAGGATCGTCCACCGGGGAGCTGTTTTTT.

The chain employs TRBV23-1 and TRBJ1-5; 11 bases map to TRBD1. TRBV23-1 is assigned to the ORF class and has an uncertain function. V gave up 4 bases and J gave up 0 bases; unmatched junction bases: 8. The CDR3 has 18 amino acids. CDR3 sequence (DNA): TGCGCCAGCAGTCTAAAAGGGACAGGGGGTGGTAGCAATCAGCCCCAGCATTTT. Its translation: CASSLKGTGGGSNQPQHF.

This chain's CDR3 is CASSLGARATEQYF. The CDR3 DNA reads as TGTGCCAGCAGCTTAGGGGCGCGAGCGACCGAGCAGTACTTC. The rearrangement joins TRBV7-6 to TRBJ2-7; unclear D gene. CDR3 length: 14 residues. V lost 1 base and J 6 bases, leaving 13 bases between the germline ends. Germline lookup yields CDR1 SGHVS and CDR2 FNYEAQ. Full variable domain (remainder filled in from reference TRBV7-6 and TRBJ2-7): GAGVSQSPRYKVTKRGQDVALRCDPISGHVSLYWYRQALGQGPEFLTYFNYEAQQDKSGLPNDRFSAERPEGSISTLTIQRTEQRDSAMYRCASSLGARATEQYFGPGTRLTVT.

The J gene is TRBJ2-1, the V gene TRBV15, with 8 nucleotides matching TRBD2. The junction had 10 bases not matched to a gene; V was cut back by 3 bases and J by 6 bases. In germline, CDR1 is LNHNV, CDR2 YYDKDF (reference sequence). This CDR3 is built from 16 residues. The CDR3 is CATSSAHSGRGNEQFF. The CDR3 DNA reads TGTGCCACCAGCAGCGCCCACAGCGGGAGAGGCAATGAGCAGTTCTTC.